This T cell receptor beta chain was sequenced during a study of T cells after yellow fever vaccination. One entry per CDR3 protein results from TCRdb running MiXCR on the 5' RACE reads. The sample consists of about 400,000 distinct CDR3 sequences, roughly 11% of them appearing once. This clonotype turned up a few times. The origin of this receptor is a young man who received the YFV17D yellow fever vaccine. The sample consisted of PBMCs, taken on the day of the first yellow fever vaccination.

Here the CDR3 DNA reads TGCGCCAGCAGCAAACAGGGATTTGATATGAACACTGAAGCTTTCTTT. Residues: CASSKQGFDMNTEAFF. The rearrangement joins TRBV4-1 to TRBJ1-1; D might be TRBD1 (6 bases). V lost 5 bases and J lost 0, with 16 bases in between. The CDR3 totals 16 residues. Germline lookup yields CDR1 MGHRA and CDR2 YSYEKL.